This T cell receptor beta chain was retrieved from a study of metastatic and nonmetastatic thyroid tumors. The study's findings and limits: A significant increase in TCR beta diversity was reportedly seen in malignant thyroid tumors relative to benign nodules, in blood and tumor.

Thyroid surgery was preceded by no treatment in any patient. TCRdb recomputed clones from the PCR reads via MiXCR. The sample carries some 16,000 clones, 20% to 25% recorded once. This clone was seen only a few times. Its antigen remains unidentified. One end of the junction varies from germline; a read error may be responsible. Per the germline V gene, CDR1 is DFQATT and CDR2 is SNEGSKA (reference sequence). The CDR3 covers 13 residues. The chain combines TRBV20-1 with TRBJ2-5; TRBD1 might be the D (6 bases). Sequenced material: tumor tissue. The TCR was taken from a male donor with papillary thyroid cancer or a benign thyroid nodule (not recorded which). Some clones in this sample may be carry-over from other donors' samples. The CDR3 nucleotides are TGCAGTGCTATTTCAGGGGCCAGGGAGACCCGGTACTTC. Its translation: CSAISGARETRYF.